This TCR beta chain was recovered during a study of T-cell memory formation after mild COVID-19. Study-level information: TCR clusters were largely donor specific.

This clonotype appeared once. The target antigen is unknown. Amplification by 5'RACE using constant-segment primers produced TCR alpha and TCR beta cDNA libraries that carried sample barcodes and UMIs. TCRdb re-called the 5' RACE reads with MiXCR, one entry per CDR3 protein. The sample includes about 470,000 distinct CDR3 sequences, over 15% of them seen just once. Per the germline V gene, CDR1 is MNHEY and CDR2 is SVGAGI. The V and J ends lost 6 bases and 6 bases respectively, with 15 bases between them. This CDR3 is 14 amino acids long. The study, taken as a whole, reports: There was a balanced CD4/CD8 profile in clones contracting day 15 to 85, and later expanders leaned CD4+. Researchers could not confirm that second-wave clones peaking on day 37 targeted SARS-CoV-2.

Sequencing input: PBMCs or a T cell subset sorted from them (not recorded which). This sequence originates from an adult woman who had mild COVID-19 (a few samples of this study predate the infection). Cell type and time point are not known. The V gene is TRBV6-5, the J gene TRBJ1-5; a possible D gene is TRBD1 (5 bases). The CDR3 sequence is CASSPLPDSQPQHF. The CDR3, as DNA: TGTGCCAGCAGCCCCTTACCCGACAGTCAGCCCCAGCATTTT.